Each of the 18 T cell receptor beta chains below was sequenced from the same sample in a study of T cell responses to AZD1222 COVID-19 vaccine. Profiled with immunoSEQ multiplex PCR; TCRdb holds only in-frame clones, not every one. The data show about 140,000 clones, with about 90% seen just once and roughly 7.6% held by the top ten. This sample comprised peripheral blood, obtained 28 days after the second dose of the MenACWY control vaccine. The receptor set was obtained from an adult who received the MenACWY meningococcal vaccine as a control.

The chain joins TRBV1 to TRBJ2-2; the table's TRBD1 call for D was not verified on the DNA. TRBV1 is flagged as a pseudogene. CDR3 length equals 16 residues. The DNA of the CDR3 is TGCACCAGCAGCCAAGATGGGGCTTTAGGGGGCGGGGAGCTGTTTTTT. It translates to CTSSQDGALGGGELFF.

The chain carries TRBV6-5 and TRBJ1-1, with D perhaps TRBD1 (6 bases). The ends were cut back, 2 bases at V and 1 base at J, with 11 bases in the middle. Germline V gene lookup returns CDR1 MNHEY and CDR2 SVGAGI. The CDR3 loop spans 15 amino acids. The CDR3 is CASSYRTGWNTEAFF. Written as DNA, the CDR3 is TGTGCCAGCAGTTACCGAACAGGGTGGAACACTGAAGCTTTCTTT.

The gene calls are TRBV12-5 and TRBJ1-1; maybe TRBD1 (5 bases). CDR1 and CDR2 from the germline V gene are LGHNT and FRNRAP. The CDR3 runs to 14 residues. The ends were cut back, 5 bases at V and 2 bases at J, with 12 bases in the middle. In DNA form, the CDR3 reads TGTGCTAGTGGTAGACAGTTAACCAACACTGAAGCTTTCTTT. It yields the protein CASGRQLTNTEAFF.

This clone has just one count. In nucleotides, the CDR3 is TGTGCCAGCAGTGATAAGGTAGCGGGAGTCCCCGATACGCAGTATTTT. Residues: CASSDKVAGVPDTQYF. This rearrangement joins TRBV2 to TRBJ2-3; 9 nucleotides match TRBD2. Germline CDR1 SNHLY, CDR2 FYNNEI. The CDR3 length is 16 residues. Germline trimming cut 3 bases from V and 6 bases from J; bases unmatched to any gene: 10.

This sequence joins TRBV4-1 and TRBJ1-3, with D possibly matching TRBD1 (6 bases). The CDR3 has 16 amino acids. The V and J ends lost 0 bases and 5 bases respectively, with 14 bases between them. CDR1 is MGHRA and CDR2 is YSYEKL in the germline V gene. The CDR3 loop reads CASSQDRGGERNTIYF. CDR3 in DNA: TGCGCCAGCAGCCAAGATAGGGGGGGTGAAAGAAACACCATATATTTT.

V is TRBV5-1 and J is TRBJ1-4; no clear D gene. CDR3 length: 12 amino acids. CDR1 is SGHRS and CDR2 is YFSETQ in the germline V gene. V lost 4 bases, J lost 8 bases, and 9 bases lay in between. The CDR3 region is CASSINREKLFF. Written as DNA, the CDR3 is TGCGCCAGCAGCATCAACAGAGAAAAACTGTTTTTT.

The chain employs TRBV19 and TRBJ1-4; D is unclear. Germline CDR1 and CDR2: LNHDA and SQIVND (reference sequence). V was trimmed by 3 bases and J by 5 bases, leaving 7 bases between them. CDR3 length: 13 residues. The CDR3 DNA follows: TGTGCCAGTAGTATTAACAGAAATGAAAAACTGTTTTTT. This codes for CASSINRNEKLFF.

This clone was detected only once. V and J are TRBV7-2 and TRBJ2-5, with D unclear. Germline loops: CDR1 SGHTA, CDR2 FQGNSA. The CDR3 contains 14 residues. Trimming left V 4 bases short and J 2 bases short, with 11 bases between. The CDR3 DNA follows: TGTGCCAGCAGCTCGGGCTGGAGACAAGAGACCCAGTACTTC. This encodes CASSSGWRQETQYF.

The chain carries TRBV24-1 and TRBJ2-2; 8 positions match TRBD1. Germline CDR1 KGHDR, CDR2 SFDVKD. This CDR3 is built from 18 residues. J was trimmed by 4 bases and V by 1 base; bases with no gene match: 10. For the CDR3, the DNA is TGTGCCACCAGTGATTTCCCTGCAGGGGGCCGTAGCACCGGGGAGCTGTTTTTT. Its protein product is CATSDFPAGGRSTGELFF.

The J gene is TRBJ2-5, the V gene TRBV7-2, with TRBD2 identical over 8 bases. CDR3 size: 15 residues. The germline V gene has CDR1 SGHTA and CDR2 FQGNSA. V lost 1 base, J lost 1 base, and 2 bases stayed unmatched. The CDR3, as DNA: TGTGCCAGCAGCTTAGTAGCGGGGACCCAAGAGACCCAGTACTTC. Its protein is CASSLVAGTQETQYF.

The CDR3 loop is CATRTEYEQYF. DNA for the CDR3: TGTGCCACCCGGACAGAGTACGAGCAGTACTTC. This chain uses TRBV28 with TRBJ2-7, with D perhaps TRBD1 (6 bases). Trimming pared 10 bases from V and 4 bases from J, leaving 11 bases between. Per the germline V gene, CDR1 is MDHEN and CDR2 is SYDVKM. This CDR3 has 11 residues. The whole variable domain, filled in from reference TRBV28 and TRBJ2-7, reads DVKVTQSSRYLVKRTGEKVFLECVQDMDHENMFWYRQDPGLGLRLIYFSYDVKMKEKGDIPEGYSVSREKKERFSLILESASTNQTSMYLCATRTEYEQYFGPGTRLTVT.

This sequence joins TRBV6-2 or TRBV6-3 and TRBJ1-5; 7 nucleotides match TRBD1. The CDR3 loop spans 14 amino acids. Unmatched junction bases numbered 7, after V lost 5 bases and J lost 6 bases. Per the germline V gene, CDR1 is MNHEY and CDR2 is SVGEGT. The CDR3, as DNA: TGTGCCAGCAGTCGTTCAGGGGGGAGTCAGCCCCAGCATTTT. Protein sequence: CASSRSGGSQPQHF.

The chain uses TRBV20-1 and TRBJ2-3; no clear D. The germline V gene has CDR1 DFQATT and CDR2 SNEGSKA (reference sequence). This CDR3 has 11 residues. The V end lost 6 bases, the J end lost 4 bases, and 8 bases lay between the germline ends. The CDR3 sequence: CSAPSPDTQYF. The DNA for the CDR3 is TGCAGTGCCCCGAGTCCAGATACGCAGTATTTT.

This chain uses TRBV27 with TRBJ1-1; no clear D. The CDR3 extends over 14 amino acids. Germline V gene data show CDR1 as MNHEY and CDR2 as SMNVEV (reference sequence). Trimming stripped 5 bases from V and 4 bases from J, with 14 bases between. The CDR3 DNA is TGTGCCAGCAGTCCGGGATTATCGAGCACTGAAGCTTTCTTT. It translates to CASSPGLSSTEAFF.

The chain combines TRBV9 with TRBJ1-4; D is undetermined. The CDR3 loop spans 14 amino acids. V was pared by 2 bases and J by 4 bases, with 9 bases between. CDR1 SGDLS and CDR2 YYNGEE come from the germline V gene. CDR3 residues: CASSVGTVNEKLFF. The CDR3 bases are TGTGCCAGCAGCGTTGGAACAGTTAATGAAAAACTGTTTTTT.

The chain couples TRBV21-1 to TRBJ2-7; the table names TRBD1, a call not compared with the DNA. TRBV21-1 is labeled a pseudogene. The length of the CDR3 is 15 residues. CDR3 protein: CASSKVGTGGYEQYF. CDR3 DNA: TGTGCCAGCAGCAAAGTCGGGACAGGGGGCTACGAGCAGTACTTC.

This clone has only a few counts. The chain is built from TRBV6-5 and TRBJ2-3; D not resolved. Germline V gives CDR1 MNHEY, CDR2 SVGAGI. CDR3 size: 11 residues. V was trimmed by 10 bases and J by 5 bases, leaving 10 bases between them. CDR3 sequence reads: CATWVGDTQYF. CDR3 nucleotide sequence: TGTGCCACTTGGGTCGGAGATACGCAGTATTTT.

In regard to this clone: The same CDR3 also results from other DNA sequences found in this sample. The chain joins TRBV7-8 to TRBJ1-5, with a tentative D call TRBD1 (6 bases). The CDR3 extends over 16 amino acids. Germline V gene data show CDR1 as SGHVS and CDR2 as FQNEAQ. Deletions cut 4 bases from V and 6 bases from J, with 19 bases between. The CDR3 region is CASSSPAGGHGQPQHF. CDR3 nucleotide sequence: TGTGCCAGCAGCTCCCCTGCGGGGGGGCACGGTCAGCCCCAGCATTTT. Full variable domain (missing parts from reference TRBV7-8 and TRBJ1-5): GAGVSQSPRYKVAKRGQDVALRCDPISGHVSLFWYQQALGQGPEFLTYFQNEAQLDKSGLPSDRFFAERPEGSVSTLKIQRTQQEDSAVYLCASSSPAGGHGQPQHFGDGTRLSIL.